This is a list of T cell receptor beta chains from one sample in a study of cytomegalovirus exposure and HLA in healthy donors. The table came from immunoSEQ multiplex PCR; TCRdb's copy has only in-frame clones and leaves some out. The sample lists 65,000 to 95,000 clones, around 77% occurring once. The specimen was PBMCs. These receptors all stem from a man in his fifties or sixties in good health and CMV-seronegative. CDR3s include the opening cysteine and the closing phenylalanine or tryptophan. The order of the fields is clone size, V gene, J gene, D gene, CDR3 protein, CDR3 DNA. The D gene is left open where the match is weak. Expanded clones get a size class; other rows say once, few or many, or leave the size out.

size: -; V: TRBV7-8; J: TRBJ2-7; D: TRBD2; CDR3: CASSHKTSGVSYEQYF; DNA: TGTGCCAGCAGCCACAAGACTAGCGGGGTTTCCTACGAGCAGTACTTC
size: -; V: TRBV7-8; J: TRBJ1-5; D: -; CDR3: CASSSGQSGTYSNQPQHF; DNA: TGTGCCAGCAGCTCAGGACAGAGTGGAACTTATAGCAATCAGCCCCAGCATTTT
size: -; V: TRBV19; J: TRBJ2-3; D: TRBD2; CDR3: CASSLVAGGLTDTQYF; DNA: TGTGCCAGTAGTCTCGTAGCGGGGGGACTCACAGATACGCAGTATTTT
size: -; V: TRBV18; J: TRBJ1-1; D: -; CDR3: CASSSKAPETEAFF; DNA: TGTGCCAGCTCATCAAAGGCCCCGGAGACTGAAGCTTTCTTT
size: -; V: TRBV7-2; J: TRBJ2-1; D: -; CDR3: CASSLPSNEQFF; DNA: TGTGCCAGCAGCCTCCCGAGCAATGAGCAGTTCTTC
size: -; V: TRBV7-2; J: TRBJ1-3; D: -; CDR3: CASSLALQGRRYSGNTIYF; DNA: TGTGCCAGCAGCTTAGCGCTACAGGGTCGGCGTTACTCTGGAAACACCATATATTTT
size: -; V: TRBV7-2; J: TRBJ2-5; D: TRBD1; CDR3: CASSLELITGGGYGETQYF; DNA: TGTGCCAGCAGCTTAGAACTTATTACAGGGGGCGGTTATGGAGAGACCCAGTACTTC
size: -; V: TRBV10-2; J: TRBJ2-2; D: TRBD1; CDR3: CASSKVQGATGELFF; DNA: TGCGCCAGCAGTAAAGTGCAGGGGGCAACCGGGGAGCTGTTTTTT
size: few; V: TRBV7-9; J: TRBJ1-1; D: -; CDR3: CASSYSTEAFF; DNA: TGTGCCAGCAGCTACAGCACTGAAGCTTTCTTT
size: -; V: TRBV9; J: TRBJ1-2; D: TRBD1; CDR3: CASSDQGQGGYGYTF; DNA: TGTGCCAGCAGCGACCAGGGACAGGGAGGCTATGGCTACACCTTC
size: -; V: TRBV6-1; J: TRBJ2-5; D: -; CDR3: CASSEFPRETQYF; DNA: TGTGCCAGCAGTGAGTTCCCTAGGGAGACCCAGTACTTC
size: -; V: TRBV2; J: TRBJ2-2; D: TRBD2; CDR3: CASSEWGGHNTGELFF; DNA: TGTGCCAGCAGTGAATGGGGGGGTCACAACACCGGGGAGCTGTTTTTT
size: few; V: TRBV7-2; J: TRBJ2-3; D: -; CDR3: CASSSSRNTDTQYF; DNA: TGTGCCAGCAGCTCCTCCCGTAACACAGATACGCAGTATTTT
size: -; V: TRBV2; J: TRBJ2-1; D: TRBD1; CDR3: CASIPDRGLDNEQFF; DNA: TGTGCCAGCATCCCGGACAGGGGGCTGGACAATGAGCAGTTCTTC
size: -; V: TRBV6-6; J: TRBJ1-3; D: -; CDR3: CASSYSNSGNTIYF; DNA: TGTGCCAGCAGTTACTCGAACAGCGGAAACACCATATATTTT
size: few; V: TRBV28; J: TRBJ1-3; D: -; CDR3: CASRDSSGNTIYF; DNA: TGTGCCAGCAGGGACAGCTCTGGAAACACCATATATTTT
size: medium-sized; V: TRBV5-6; J: TRBJ2-1; D: TRBD2; CDR3: CASSLGLAGGVGEQFF; DNA: TGTGCCAGCAGCTTGGGACTAGCGGGGGGGGTTGGGGAGCAGTTCTTC
size: -; V: TRBV9; J: TRBJ1-3; D: -; CDR3: CASSVRSQDSYRGNTIYF; DNA: TGTGCCAGCAGCGTTCGGTCCCAGGACAGCTACCGGGGAAACACCATATATTTT
size: few; V: TRBV14; J: TRBJ2-3; D: TRBD2; CDR3: CASSSLAGGTDTQYF; DNA: TGTGCCAGCAGTTCTCTAGCGGGAGGCACAGATACGCAGTATTTT
size: few; V: TRBV11-2; J: TRBJ2-7; D: TRBD2; CDR3: CASSPRVGGDSSYEQYF; DNA: TGTGCCAGCAGCCCCCGCGTCGGGGGGGATAGCTCCTACGAGCAGTACTTC